This is a list of T cell receptor beta chains from one sample in a study of blood T cells in healthy people across ages. TCRdb reprocessed the 5' RACE reads with MiXCR, giving one entry per CDR3 protein. The sample includes approximately 810,000 distinct CDR3 sequences, around 26% of them seen just once. The sample was blood. Receptors were obtained from an elderly woman in good health. Both conserved end residues are part of each CDR3. The D gene is left open where the match is weak. A clone size is listed for some rows: how often the clone was seen (once, few, many), or a class if it is expanded.

len	v_gene	abundance	j_gene	d_gene	CDR3nt	CDR3aa
14	TRBV29-1	many	TRBJ2-3	.	TGCAGCGTTGAAGAGAAGGCGCTTTGGGATACGCAGTATTTT	CSVEEKALWDTQYF
17	TRBV2	few	TRBJ2-3	TRBD1	TGTGCCAGCAGGTGGTCCGGGACAGGAGGAGGAACAGATACGCAGTATTTT	CASRWSGTGGGTDTQYF
15	TRBV9	few	TRBJ1-4	.	TGTGCCAGCAGCGTAAGGGGATCAACTAATGAAAAACTGTTTTTT	CASSVRGSTNEKLFF
15	TRBV18	few	TRBJ1-2	.	TGTGCCAGCTCACCGCCACAGGCCTCGGACTATGGCTACACCTTC	CASSPPQASDYGYTF
15	TRBV11-2	few	TRBJ2-7	.	TGTGCCAGCAGCTCCCGCGATAGGGGGACCTACGAGCAGTACTTC	CASSSRDRGTYEQYF
11	TRBV29-1	.	TRBJ2-7	.	TGCAGCGTTGTTGGCAGCTACGAGCAGTACTTC	CSVVGSYEQYF
15	TRBV18	.	TRBJ2-3	TRBD2	TGTGCCAGCTCAACAGCGGGGAGAAGCACAGATACGCAGTATTTT	CASSTAGRSTDTQYF
14	TRBV19	many	TRBJ2-5	.	TGTGCCAGTAGTTTCAACTCACGTACTGAGACCCAGTACTTC	CASSFNSRTETQYF
18	TRBV19	few	TRBJ2-6	TRBD1	TGTGCCAGTAGTCCCGGACAGGCGGCTTACTCTGGGGCCAACGTCCTGACTTTC	CASSPGQAAYSGANVLTF
13	TRBV7-9	many	TRBJ2-1	.	TGTGCCAGCAGCTTCTATAAGGGCAATGAGCAGTTCTTC	CASSFYKGNEQFF
15	TRBV5-1	once	TRBJ2-5	.	TGCGCCAGCAGCCCTAACCAGGGCTACCAAGAGACCCAGTACTTC	CASSPNQGYQETQYF
12	TRBV20-1	.	TRBJ1-4	.	TGCAGTGCTAGAGAGGGTGGGGGAAAACTGTTTTTT	CSAREGGGKLFF
15	TRBV27	.	TRBJ2-1	TRBD2	TGTGCCAGCAGTGGCCTAGCGGGAGGGCGGAATGGGCAGTTCTTC	CASSGLAGGRNGQFF
21	TRBV7-6	.	TRBJ2-7	TRBD2	TGTGCCAGCAGCCAACGGACAAGTGGGGGACTAGCGGGAGGCAGGTCCTACGAGCAGTACTTC	CASSQRTSGGLAGGRSYEQYF
13	TRBV5-1	many	TRBJ2-3	.	TGCGCCAGCAGCTTTTCTGTCGGGACGGAGCAGTATTTT	CASSFSVGTEQYF
14	TRBV10-1	once	TRBJ2-2	.	TGCGCCAGCAGTAATACGGTGAACACCGGGGAGCTGTTTTTT	CASSNTVNTGELFF
15	TRBV9	few	TRBJ1-5	.	TGTGCCAGCAGCCCCGGGACCCTCGGCAATCAGCCCCAGCATTTT	CASSPGTLGNQPQHF
16	TRBV13	few	TRBJ2-3	.	TGTGCCAGCAGCCCCGGGACTTTCAGAGGCACAGATACGCAGTATTTT	CASSPGTFRGTDTQYF
17	TRBV5-1	.	TRBJ1-4	.	TGCGCCAGCAGCTTGGAAACCAGGCGATCACAACATCAAAAACTGTTTTTT	CASSLETRRSQHQKLFF
16	TRBV5-1	many	TRBJ2-1	.	TGCGCCAGCAGCTTGGTTCCGGGGAGAGTTTACAATGAGCAGTTCTTC	CASSLVPGRVYNEQFF
13	TRBV7-2	many	TRBJ1-4	.	TGTGCCAGCACCCGGGGCCGGGAGGAAAAACTGTTTTTT	CASTRGREEKLFF
15	TRBV12-3/TRBV12-4	.	TRBJ2-7	TRBD1	TGTGCCAGCAGTTCGACCGGACAGGGTTCCTACGAGCAGTACTTC	CASSSTGQGSYEQYF
17	TRBV9	.	TRBJ2-7	TRBD2	TGTGCCAGCAGCGTTTCTCGCTTCCCTAGCGGGCCCTACGAGCAGTACTTC	CASSVSRFPSGPYEQYF
15	TRBV12-3/TRBV12-4	.	TRBJ2-1	TRBD1	TGTGCCTGCAGTTTAGGACAGGGCTCCTACAATGAGCAGTTCTTC	CACSLGQGSYNEQFF
16	TRBV20-1	many	TRBJ2-4	TRBD2	TGCAGTGCTAGAGAGACTAGCGGGGGGCCCAGGAACATTCAGTACTTC	CSARETSGGPRNIQYF
13	TRBV6-2/TRBV6-3	once	TRBJ2-1	TRBD2	TGTACCAACAGTAAAACTAGCGTCGGTGAGCAGTTCTTC	CTNSKTSVGEQFF
14	TRBV20-1	.	TRBJ2-3	TRBD2	TGCAGTGCTTACCTAGCGGGGAGCACAGATACGCAGTATTTT	CSAYLAGSTDTQYF
14	TRBV7-2	.	TRBJ1-2	.	TGTGCCAGCAGCTTAGACAGAATTGACTATGGCTACACCTTC	CASSLDRIDYGYTF
15	TRBV5-1	many	TRBJ2-1	TRBD1	TGCGCCAGCAGAGGACAGGGGCTTACCTACAATGAGCAGTTCTTC	CASRGQGLTYNEQFF
16	TRBV7-2	.	TRBJ2-1	.	TGTGCCAGCAGCTCTATGGCAGGGTCAGGAAGGGATGAGAGCTTCTTC	CASSSMAGSGRDESFF
14	TRBV20-1	many	TRBJ1-1	.	TGCAGTGCTCCCAATCCCAGGGAACGGGATGAAGCTTTCTTT	CSAPNPRERDEAFF
17	TRBV20-1	many	TRBJ2-1	TRBD2	TGCAGTGCTAGAGTCCGGGGGAGGAGCGGGGGGTACAATGAGCAGTTCTTC	CSARVRGRSGGYNEQFF
17	TRBV20-1	many	TRBJ2-5	TRBD2	TGCAGTGCCACCCCCGGGGGGCGGGGGGAGTACCAAGAGACCCAGTACTTC	CSATPGGRGEYQETQYF
14	TRBV14	.	TRBJ2-3	.	TGTGCCAGCAGCCAAGTCGTTGGCACAGATACGCAGTATTTT	CASSQVVGTDTQYF
13	TRBV20-1	many	TRBJ2-3	.	TGCAGTGCCAGGGGAATTAGCACAGATACGCAGTATTTT	CSARGISTDTQYF
15	TRBV29-1	.	TRBJ2-7	TRBD1	TGCAGCGTTGGACTACGGGACAGCCGTTCCTACGAGCAGTACTTC	CSVGLRDSRSYEQYF
17	TRBV6-1	many	TRBJ1-5	TRBD1	TGTGCCAGCAGTGCTGGGACAGGGAATTTTGGCAATCAGCCCCAGCATTTT	CASSAGTGNFGNQPQHF
15	TRBV27	.	TRBJ2-3	.	TGTGCCAGCAGTCCCACCGGGGCAGGGGCAGATACGCAGTATTTT	CASSPTGAGADTQYF
16	TRBV12-3/TRBV12-4	.	TRBJ2-2	TRBD2	TGTGCCAGCAGCCCCGGGAGCGGGGGGATCCCCGGGGAGCTGTTTTTT	CASSPGSGGIPGELFF
15	TRBV7-2	.	TRBJ1-5	.	TGTGCCAGCAGCTTTCAAGGGTTGAGCAATCAGCCCCAGCATTTT	CASSFQGLSNQPQHF
13	TRBV12-3/TRBV12-4	many	TRBJ2-3	.	TGTGCCAGCAGCCCGAGACGTTTAGATACGCAGTATTTT	CASSPRRLDTQYF
14	TRBV28	many	TRBJ2-3	.	TGTGCCAGCAGCCGGGACCAAGCTGGAGATACGCAGTATTTT	CASSRDQAGDTQYF
15	TRBV30	few	TRBJ2-7	.	TGTGCCTGGAGTGTACTAGTGGACAGCACCTACGAGCAGTACTTC	CAWSVLVDSTYEQYF
13	TRBV11-2	.	TRBJ1-1	.	TGTGCCAGCAGCTTACACAGGACGACTGAAGCTTTCTTT	CASSLHRTTEAFF
17	TRBV6-6	few	TRBJ2-7	TRBD1	TGTGCCAGCAGTTACGATGACCGACAGGGAAGAGTCTACGAGCAGTACTTC	CASSYDDRQGRVYEQYF
15	TRBV7-9	many	TRBJ2-5	TRBD2	TGTGCCAGCAGCTTGAGAACTAGCGGGAAAGAGACCCAGTACTTC	CASSLRTSGKETQYF
19	TRBV5-1	many	TRBJ2-4	TRBD1	TGCGCCAGCAGCTCCGGCTTAGGGGGACAGACCCTAGCCAAAAACATTCAGTACTTC	CASSSGLGGQTLAKNIQYF
16	TRBV20-1	many	TRBJ2-5	.	TGCAGTGCGCCGTTAATTCCCCTCGAGGGGCAAGAGACCCAGTACTTC	CSAPLIPLEGQETQYF
13	TRBV7-8	few	TRBJ2-5	TRBD2	TGTGCCGGACTAGACCTAAGGAAGGAGACCCAGTACTTC	CAGLDLRKETQYF
15	TRBV7-2	.	TRBJ1-4	.	TGTGCCAGCAGCTTAGGGACCTGGCCAACATCAAAACTGTTTTTT	CASSLGTWPTSKLFF
13	TRBV6-4	many	TRBJ2-7	.	TGTGCCAGCACGAAAGGCAGATCCTACGAGCAGTACTTC	CASTKGRSYEQYF
14	TRBV7-9	.	TRBJ1-1	.	TGTGCCAGCAGCTTAGCCGAGGGGAGGACTGAAGCTTTCTTT	CASSLAEGRTEAFF
16	TRBV18	once	TRBJ2-1	TRBD2	TGTGCCAGCTCATCAAATAGCGGGGGGGCCTTCAATGAGCAGTTCTTC	CASSSNSGGAFNEQFF
17	TRBV4-3	few	TRBJ1-6	TRBD1	TGCGCCAGCAGCCAGGAGTACAGGGGCCATCGGAATTCACCCCTCCACTTT	CASSQEYRGHRNSPLHF
11	TRBV28	many	TRBJ2-5	.	TGTGCCAGCAGCCAGCGCATAACCCAGTACTTC	CASSQRITQYF
14	TRBV7-2	many	TRBJ2-7	TRBD2	TGTGCCAGCAGCTTATCAAGCGGGGTGGACGAGCAGTACTTC	CASSLSSGVDEQYF
15	TRBV12-3/TRBV12-4	.	TRBJ2-3	TRBD1	TGTGCCAGCAGGTTCAGGGGGCAGAGGACAGATACGCAGTATTTC	CASRFRGQRTDTQYF